Reported below is one TCR beta chain. Its antigen is not known. This record comes from a study of cytomegalovirus exposure and HLA in healthy donors. Germline lookup yields CDR1 SGHNT and CDR2 YENEEA. J was trimmed by 4 bases and V by 3 bases; bases with no gene match: 8. The CDR3 contains 19 residues. The PCR used 60 Vbeta and 13 Jbeta primers. The repertoire was sequenced with immunoSEQ multiplex PCR; TCRdb's copy has only in-frame clones and lacks some. This sample carries approximately 180,000 clones, about four fifths of them seen once, and the ten largest clones take around 7.3%. Study outcomes and limitations: In a later analysis, TCR beta V- and J-gene trimming was associated with a missense DCLRE1C variant. Only CMV serostatus was available as immune exposure information. Most TCR sequences showed up rarely, but some public TCRs showed up in many donors.

The receptor comes from a man aged 25-40 years in good health and CMV-seropositive. The J gene is TRBJ2-2, the V gene TRBV11-3, with 16 positions matching TRBD2. The specimen sequenced was PBMCs. The CDR3 region is CASSFGGTSGGASTGELFF. The CDR3 nucleotides read TGTGCCAGCAGCTTCGGCGGGACTAGCGGGGGGGCTAGCACCGGGGAGCTGTTTTTT.